These T cell receptor beta chains were read from a single sample in a study of CD8 T cells in ankylosing spondylitis. One entry per CDR3 protein results from TCRdb running MiXCR on the 5' RACE reads. Of roughly 150,000 distinct CDR3 sequences in the sample, under 35% were seen once. Sequenced input: synovial fluid, either unsorted or a sorted T cell fraction (not recorded which). These receptors were collected from a male donor with ankylosing spondylitis. Both conserved end residues are part of each CDR3. The D gene is left open where the match is weak. Size is omitted from some rows. Given values are once, few, many or a class for expanded clones.

clone_size j_call d_call v_call cdr3_aa cdr3_nt
- TRBJ2-3 - TRBV7-2 CASSPPLASTTSQYF TGTGCCAGCAGCCCCCCCTTAGCGAGCACAACTTCGCAGTATTTT
- TRBJ2-1 - TRBV15 CATSYGGDNEQFF TGTGCCACCAGTTACGGGGGTGACAATGAGCAGTTCTTC
- TRBJ1-4 - TRBV10-3 CAIREGRAEKLFF TGTGCCATCAGGGAGGGCCGGGCGGAAAAACTGTTTTTT
few TRBJ1-1 TRBD1 TRBV12-3/TRBV12-4 CASSPNRGGTEAFF TGTGCCAGCAGCCCGAACAGGGGCGGCACTGAAGCTTTCTTT
- TRBJ2-7 - TRBV20-1 CSAPTATYEQYF TGCAGTGCCCCGACGGCCACCTACGAGCAGTACTTC
- TRBJ1-4 - TRBV7-9 CASSLAAGPNEKLFF TGTGCCAGCAGCTTAGCTGCAGGACCTAATGAAAAACTGTTTTTT
many TRBJ1-5 - TRBV5-1 CASSLGETNQPQHF TGCGCCAGCAGCTTGGGGGAAACCAATCAGCCCCAGCATTTT
few TRBJ2-3 TRBD2 TRBV2 CASGGGLAADTQYF TGTGCCAGCGGGGGGGGACTAGCAGCAGATACGCAGTATTTT
few TRBJ1-3 TRBD1 TRBV7-9 CASSRKGGFGNTIYF TGTGCCAGCAGCCGGAAAGGGGGCTTTGGAAACACCATATATTTT
many TRBJ1-3 - TRBV30 CAWRTAAVRNTIYF TGTGCCTGGAGGACGGCAGCGGTACGAAACACCATATATTTT
- TRBJ2-7 - TRBV7-9 CASSLPGSYEQYF TGTGCCAGCAGCTTACCAGGGTCCTACGAGCAGTACTTC
few TRBJ2-7 TRBD2 TRBV20-1 CSARVAGALNYEQYF TGCAGTGCTAGGGTAGCGGGGGCTCTTAACTACGAGCAGTACTTC
few TRBJ2-7 - TRBV10-2 CASSESMYEQYF TGCGCCAGCAGTGAGTCCATGTACGAGCAGTACTTC
few TRBJ1-2 - TRBV19 CASSMSGGQYGYTF TGTGCCAGTAGTATGTCCGGGGGCCAGTATGGCTACACCTTC
- TRBJ2-1 TRBD2 TRBV12-3/TRBV12-4 CATRRGGDNEQFF TGTGCCACCCGTCGGGGGGGAGACAATGAGCAGTTCTTC
once TRBJ2-2 TRBD2 TRBV10-2 CASSEFGGRAPGELFF TGCGCCAGCAGTGAGTTTGGCGGGAGGGCTCCCGGGGAGCTGTTTTTT
- TRBJ1-2 TRBD1 TRBV28 CASGLDRDGGYTF TGTGCCAGCGGCCTAGACAGGGACGGTGGCTACACCTTC
many TRBJ1-6 TRBD1 TRBV7-8 CASSDRGQDYNSPLHF TGTGCCAGCAGCGACCGGGGACAGGATTATAATTCACCCCTCCACTTT
many TRBJ1-5 - TRBV19 CASSIATQGAQPQHF TGTGCCAGTAGTATAGCAACGCAGGGAGCTCAGCCCCAGCATTTT
few TRBJ1-1 TRBD1 TRBV20-1 CSARDGQGRTEAFF TGCAGTGCTAGGGATGGACAGGGAAGGACTGAAGCTTTCTTT
- TRBJ2-3 - TRBV7-3 CASSPSYTSTDTQYF TGTGCCAGCAGCCCCTCATATACTAGCACAGATACGCAGTATTTT
- TRBJ1-6 - TRBV12-3/TRBV12-4 CASRLGDLGSPLHF TGTGCCAGCAGGCTAGGGGATTTAGGCTCACCCCTCCACTTT
- TRBJ1-1 TRBD1 TRBV20-1 CSARDPGTGTEAFF TGCAGTGCTAGAGATCCGGGGACAGGGACTGAAGCTTTCTTT
- TRBJ1-5 TRBD1 TRBV28 CASSLLADRVTQHF TGTGCCAGCAGTTTATTAGCGGACAGGGTGACCCAGCATTTT
- TRBJ2-7 - TRBV24-1 CATNSQDEQYF TGTGCCACCAACTCTCAGGACGAGCAGTACTTC
few TRBJ2-2 - TRBV10-2 CASRTTNTGELFF TGCGCCAGCAGGACTACCAACACCGGGGAGCTGTTTTTT
few TRBJ2-5 - TRBV3-1 CASSLGLGTHKETQYF TGTGCCAGCAGCCTCGGTCTCGGGACACACAAAGAGACCCAGTACTTC
many TRBJ1-2 - TRBV10-3 CAISEVPGPYGYTF TGTGCCATCAGTGAGGTCCCAGGGCCCTATGGCTACACCTTC
few TRBJ1-1 - TRBV12-3/TRBV12-4 CARGSMNTEAFF TGTGCCAGGGGTTCCATGAACACTGAAGCTTTCTTT
many TRBJ1-5 - TRBV5-6 CASSLWLLRGQPQHF TGTGCCAGCAGCTTGTGGCTTCTTAGAGGGCAGCCCCAGCATTTT
- TRBJ2-3 - TRBV4-1 CASSRIGLSTDTQYF TGCGCCAGCAGCCGCATAGGACTGAGCACAGATACGCAGTATTTT
- TRBJ2-1 TRBD2 TRBV20-1 CSARISGRRVINEQFF TGCAGTGCTAGGATTAGCGGGAGGAGGGTTATAAATGAGCAGTTCTTC
- TRBJ2-3 - TRBV27 CASSAPGGGGTDTQYF TGTGCCAGCAGTGCCCCAGGCGGAGGGGGGACAGATACGCAGTATTTT
- TRBJ2-3 - TRBV7-2 CASSLNRAFGTDTQYF TGTGCCAGCAGCTTAAACAGAGCGTTCGGAACAGATACGCAGTATTTT
- TRBJ1-3 - TRBV18 CASSPSMGGREGGNTIYF TGTGCCAGCTCACCCTCAATGGGGGGACGGGAAGGAGGAAACACCATATATTTT
few TRBJ2-2 TRBD1 TRBV27 CASSPRQGFGELFF TGTGCCAGCAGTCCACGACAGGGTTTCGGGGAGCTGTTTTTT
- TRBJ2-5 TRBD1 TRBV7-3 CASSYTGQGETQYF TGTGCCAGCAGTTATACCGGACAGGGCGAGACCCAGTACTTC
many TRBJ2-3 TRBD2 TRBV7-2 CASSYPSGNSDTQYF TGTGCCAGCAGCTATCCTAGCGGGAACTCAGATACGCAGTATTTT
- TRBJ2-5 TRBD2 TRBV20-1 CSARRHGTGGETQYF TGCAGTGCTAGAAGACACGGGACGGGGGGGGAGACCCAGTACTTC
few TRBJ1-2 - TRBV5-8 CASSFGAKHLYTF TGTGCCAGCAGCTTTGGGGCGAAACATCTCTACACCTTC
many TRBJ2-7 - TRBV7-9 CASSLGPLYEQYF TGTGCCAGCAGCCTTGGGCCTCTCTACGAGCAGTACTTC
- TRBJ2-7 - TRBV20-1 CSARDALREQYF TGCAGTGCTAGGGACGCGTTGAGGGAGCAGTACTTC
many TRBJ1-3 - TRBV7-6 CASSFLERGASSGNTIYF TGTGCCAGCAGCTTTCTTGAGCGGGGGGCAAGCTCTGGAAACACCATATATTTT
many TRBJ2-7 - TRBV11-2 CASSSSSVQYF TGTGCCAGCAGCTCTAGTAGCGTGCAGTACTTC
- TRBJ2-7 TRBD1 TRBV6-1 CASRGNRGHEQYF TGTGCCAGCAGAGGGAACAGGGGCCACGAGCAGTACTTC
few TRBJ2-7 TRBD2 TRBV20-1 CSASRLAGTYEQYF TGCAGTGCTAGTCGTCTAGCGGGGACCTACGAGCAGTACTTC
- TRBJ2-2 - TRBV9 CASSVRGAGTGELFF TGTGCCAGCAGCGTAAGGGGAGCGGGCACCGGGGAGCTGTTTTTT
- TRBJ2-7 - TRBV11-1 CAKTWGSYSYEQYF TGTGCCAAAACTTGGGGGTCCTACTCCTACGAGCAGTACTTC
- TRBJ2-1 TRBD2 TRBV20-1 CSANSGSFNSEQFF TGCAGTGCTAATAGCGGGAGTTTCAACAGTGAGCAGTTCTTC
- TRBJ2-7 TRBD2 TRBV5-1 CASSWGSGGDEQYF TGCGCCAGCAGCTGGGGTAGCGGGGGCGACGAGCAGTACTTC
few TRBJ1-1 TRBD1 TRBV19 CASSPNSGTGRRENAEAFF TGTGCCAGTAGTCCCAATAGCGGGACAGGGCGAAGGGAAAACGCTGAAGCTTTCTTT
- TRBJ2-2 - TRBV12-3/TRBV12-4 CASSFGVGGTNTGELFF TGTGCCAGCAGTTTTGGGGTTGGAGGGACCAACACCGGGGAGCTGTTTTTT
- TRBJ1-2 TRBD1 TRBV4-1 CASSTGELNYGYTF TGCGCCAGCAGTACAGGGGAGTTAAACTATGGCTACACCTTC
- TRBJ1-4 - TRBV18 CASSPQQDWGEKLFF TGTGCCAGCTCACCACAACAGGATTGGGGTGAAAAACTGTTTTTT